Listed below are T cell receptor beta chains from one sample, sequenced in a study of blood T cell repertoires in COVID-19. This table comes from immunoSEQ multiplex PCR, and its TCRdb copy is limited to in-frame clones, with some not included. The sample lists 65,000 to 80,000 clones; roughly 90% were seen once. Sequenced: peripheral blood. All receptors derive from a man between 65 and 79 years old with active or convalescent COVID-19. Both conserved end residues are part of each CDR3. The D gene is left open where the match is weak. Clone size is given for some rows only: seen once, a few or many times, or a class if the clone is expanded.

clone_size,d_call,v_call,j_call,cdr3_nt,cdr3_aa
.,.,TRBV2,TRBJ1-1,TGTGCCAGCAGTTGGGGGGGGTGGATTGAAGCTTTCTTT,CASSWGGWIEAFF
.,TRBD1,TRBV7-9,TRBJ1-1,TGTGCCAGCAGCCTGGGACAGGGCGTGCTCTTT,CASSLGQGVLF
.,.,TRBV18,TRBJ2-1,TGTGCCAGCTCACCACCGACCGGGACACGTATAGGCAATGAGCAGTTCTTC,CASSPPTGTRIGNEQFF
.,TRBD1,TRBV15,TRBJ2-7,TGTGCCACCTCCGGGACAGGGGGCAACGAGCAGTACTTC,CATSGTGGNEQYF
.,TRBD1,TRBV15,TRBJ1-2,TGTGCCACCAGCAGAGACCCGACAGGGGTGGATGGCTACACCTTC,CATSRDPTGVDGYTF
.,TRBD1,TRBV5-6,TRBJ2-2,TGTGCCAGCAGCTTAGAGGACAGGTCCACCGGGGAGCTGTTTTTT,CASSLEDRSTGELFF
.,.,TRBV24-1,TRBJ2-3,TGTGCCACCAGTGATTTGGCAGGGGAGACAGATACGCAGTATTTT,CATSDLAGETDTQYF
.,TRBD2,TRBV5-1,TRBJ2-1,TGCGCCAGCAGCCTGATCCCGACTAGCGGGGGGATCAATGAGCAGTTCTTC,CASSLIPTSGGINEQFF
.,.,TRBV9,TRBJ1-6,TGTGCCAGCAGCGCCCAGGGTGTCTCTCATGTACCCCTCCACTTT,CASSAQGVSHVPLHF
.,.,TRBV2,TRBJ2-1,TGTGCCAGCACTGGACAGAGCTCCTACAATGAGCAGTTCTTC,CASTGQSSYNEQFF
.,TRBD2,TRBV15,TRBJ2-7,TGTGCCACCAGCAGAGAACGGCTAGCGGCGAGCTCCTACGAGCAGTACTTC,CATSRERLAASSYEQYF
.,.,TRBV7-6,TRBJ2-3,TGTGCCAGCAGCCTCCTTCGGGGGGATACGCAGTATTTT,CASSLLRGDTQYF
.,.,TRBV13,TRBJ1-6,TGTGCCAGCACCTGGGGGGATTCACCCCTCCACTTT,CASTWGDSPLHF
.,TRBD1,TRBV6-5,TRBJ2-7,TGTGCCAGCAGCCGGGACAGGGTCTACGAGCAGTACTTC,CASSRDRVYEQYF
.,.,TRBV24-1,TRBJ2-1,TGTGCCACCAGTGAGGGCCAACCGTACAATGAGCAGTTCTTC,CATSEGQPYNEQFF
.,.,TRBV7-2,TRBJ2-1,TGTGCCAGCAGCCCCGGGATTGGCGACTACAATGAGCAGTTCTTC,CASSPGIGDYNEQFF
once,TRBD1,TRBV29-1,TRBJ1-1,TGCAGCGCGCTCTCAGGAGGGACAGCCACTGAAGCTTTCTTT,CSALSGGTATEAFF
.,TRBD1,TRBV28,TRBJ2-7,TGTGCCAGCAGTTCCCCCGGCCGGACAGGGTCGGACGAGCAGTACTTC,CASSSPGRTGSDEQYF
.,.,TRBV5-1,TRBJ1-2,TGCGCCAGCAGCTTGGACAGTTTCTATGGCTACACCTTC,CASSLDSFYGYTF
.,TRBD2,TRBV6-5,TRBJ2-7,TGTGCCAGCAGTTACTCGAGGGCGGGAGGCTACGAGCAGTACTTC,CASSYSRAGGYEQYF
.,.,TRBV11-2,TRBJ1-5,TGTGCCAGCAGCTTAGGAGGCGGGAATCAGCCCCAGCATTTT,CASSLGGGNQPQHF
.,.,TRBV5-1,TRBJ2-5,TGCGCCAGCAGCTTGTGGCGGGGACGTGGCCAAGAGACCCAGTACTTC,CASSLWRGRGQETQYF
.,TRBD2,TRBV7-9,TRBJ2-1,TGTGCCAGCAGCGAAACTAGCGGGGCTTACAATGAGCAGTTCTTC,CASSETSGAYNEQFF
.,.,TRBV2,TRBJ2-7,TGTGCCAGCAGTGGACTGCTACCCTACGAGCAGTACTTC,CASSGLLPYEQYF
.,.,TRBV19,TRBJ2-5,TGTGCCACCCAATCTTCGGGACTCCCCCAGGAGACCCAGTACTTC,CATQSSGLPQETQYF
.,TRBD2,TRBV14,TRBJ2-1,TGTGCCAGCAGCCTGGGACTAGCGGGAGGGCCTGAGCAGTTCTTC,CASSLGLAGGPEQFF
.,.,TRBV28,TRBJ2-1,TGTGCCAGCAGTTTATCGGGCTTAGCAGGGGAAAGTGAGCAGTTCTTC,CASSLSGLAGESEQFF
.,.,TRBV21-1,TRBJ2-7,TGTGCCAGCAGCCCTCCGGAGGACGGATCCTACGAGCAGTACTTC,CASSPPEDGSYEQYF
.,.,TRBV19,TRBJ1-5,TGTGCCAGTATCCAGGGTTGGGGTCAGCCCCAGCATTTT,CASIQGWGQPQHF
.,TRBD1,TRBV20-1,TRBJ1-5,TGCAGTGCCAGGACAGGGGAGGCCCAGCATTTT,CSARTGEAQHF
.,TRBD1,TRBV6-5,TRBJ2-1,TGTGCCAGCAGAACACAGGGGATAGGTAGGAATGAGCAGTTCTTC,CASRTQGIGRNEQFF
.,TRBD2,TRBV3-1/TRBV3-2,TRBJ2-3,TGTGCCAGCAGCCGGGCCCGGGGTAGGGAGGGAACAGATACGCAGTATTTT,CASSRARGREGTDTQYF
once,.,TRBV6-1,TRBJ2-3,TGTGCCAGCAGTGAAGGTCTTCTCACGCAGTATTTT,CASSEGLLTQYF